The 21 T cell receptor beta chains below come from one sample, sequenced in a study of post-analysis software for immune sequencing data (dated by TCRdb to 2013 to 2016). The sample's time point label, decoded: second blood draw from one MS patient after hematopoietic stem cell transplantation. Receptor libraries were prepared by PCR. The sequencer listed for this sample is Illumina HiSeq 2500. Unique molecular identifiers were incorporated into TCR beta cDNA libraries to reduce PCR and sequencing biases. The public reads were quality trimmed at Q25 with fastp and then assembled into clones with MiXCR by TCRdb, keeping productive beta chains. Duplicate CDR3 protein sequences are folded into a single record with the most common DNA and genes. Counted in this sample were roughly 150,000 distinct CDR3 sequences; around 36% of them appeared once. The top ten constitute 25% to 35% of the sample. Sequenced here: blood, sampled after autologous hematopoietic stem cell transplantation. These receptors all come from a girl aged 5 to 17 with multiple sclerosis. Donor details come from another sample of the same person, matched by shared clones.

The chain carries TRBV30 and TRBJ2-1, with TRBD2 as a possible D gene (6 bases). The V end was cut by 1 base, the J end by 0 bases, with 10 bases between. Germline-derived CDR1 and CDR2 are GTSNPN and SVGIG (reference sequence). The CDR3 sequence is 15 residues long. The CDR3 region is CAWSGEALSYNEQFF. CDR3 coding DNA: TGTGCCTGGAGTGGGGAGGCCCTCTCCTACAATGAGCAGTTCTTC.

The chain combines TRBV5-1 with TRBJ2-1; D is unresolved. Germline assignment: CDR1 SGHRS and CDR2 YFSETQ. The CDR3 is made up of 13 amino acids. Trimming took off 0 bases at V and 10 bases at J, with 11 bases between the two ends. CDR3 in DNA: TGCGCCAGCAGCTTGGAAGCGAGGAAAGAGCAGTTCTTC. Translating it yields CASSLEARKEQFF.

CDR3 loop: CASSMNREGSYNEQFF. The CDR3 DNA reads TGTGCCAGCAGCATGAACAGGGAGGGCTCCTACAATGAGCAGTTCTTC. The rearrangement joins TRBV7-9 to TRBJ2-1; maybe TRBD2 (7 bases). Germline lookup yields CDR1 SEHNR and CDR2 FQNEAQ (reference sequence). The V and J ends lost 5 bases and 0 bases respectively, with 14 bases between them. The length of the CDR3 is 16 residues.

A few counts support this clonotype. The J gene is TRBJ2-1, the V gene TRBV14, with D perhaps TRBD2 (5 bases). Trimming cost V 3 bases and J 0 bases, with 24 bases left between them. CDR1 is SGHDN and CDR2 is FVKESK in the germline V gene. CDR3 size: 20 residues. The CDR3 region is CASSHFKDIDVGSSYNEQFF. In DNA form, the CDR3 reads TGTGCCAGCAGCCATTTCAAGGATATAGACGTTGGGAGCTCCTACAATGAGCAGTTCTTC.

There are a few counts of this clonotype. The chain carries TRBV6-6 and TRBJ2-5, with 9 bases fitting TRBD2. J lost 4 bases, V lost 5 bases, and 8 bases had no gene match. Germline CDR1 MNHNY, CDR2 SVGAGI (reference sequence). This CDR3 region has 15 residues. The CDR3 is CASSDLAGIRETQYF. The DNA of the CDR3 is TGTGCCAGCAGTGATCTAGCGGGAATTAGAGAGACCCAGTACTTC.

This clonotype has a count of ten or more. A much larger clone lies a single base off, so this may be a read error. This chain connects TRBV3-1 to TRBJ2-5; a possible D gene is TRBD2 (7 bases). The length of the CDR3 is 16 residues. V dropped 3 bases and J dropped 6 bases, with 20 bases sitting between them. The germline gives CDR1 LGHDT, CDR2 YNNKEL (reference sequence). The CDR3 sequence: CASSQRAPGRGQTQYF. The CDR3 DNA reads TGTGCCAGCAGCCAGCGAGCCCCGGGGCGGGGGCAGACCCAGTACTTC.

This clonotype was seen more than once but under ten times. J is TRBJ2-3 and V is TRBV4-3; D uncertain. Trimming stripped 0 bases from V and 2 bases from J, with 6 bases between. CDR1 and CDR2 (germline): LGHNA, YSLEER. The CDR3 spans 14 residues. The CDR3: CASSQDTNTDTQYF. The CDR3 DNA reads as TGCGCCAGCAGCCAAGATACTAACACAGATACGCAGTATTTT.

This clonotype was observed a few times. This chain uses TRBV6-1 with TRBJ2-7; D unclear. This CDR3 spans 15 amino acids. The germline V gene encodes CDR1 MNHNS and CDR2 SASEGT. V was cut by 2 bases and J by 2 bases, with 13 bases left in between. CDR3 coding DNA: TGTGCCAGCAGTGAACAGATGGCGGCTACCTACGAGCAGTACTTC. Its protein product is CASSEQMAATYEQYF.

The chain employs TRBV29-1 and TRBJ2-1, with TRBD2 matching 13 bases. Germline lookup yields CDR1 SQVTM and CDR2 ANQGSEA. Trimming at V came to 0 bases and at J to 4 bases, leaving 9 bases not matched to a gene. This CDR3 region has 18 residues. CDR3 sequence: CSVEDDGTSGVGYNEQFF. Written as DNA, the CDR3 is TGCAGCGTTGAAGATGACGGGACTAGCGGGGTCGGTTACAATGAGCAGTTCTTC.

The sample holds one count of this clonotype. The chain links TRBV7-9 to TRBJ2-5; D is unclear. V gave up 1 base and J gave up 2 bases, with 8 bases separating them. Germline lookup yields CDR1 SEHNR and CDR2 FQNEAQ (reference sequence). The CDR3 runs to 14 residues. CDR3 DNA sequence: TGTGCCAGCAGCTTAGTGAAAATGCAAGAGACCCAGTACTTC. This translates into CASSLVKMQETQYF. The variable domain in full, with the rest retrieved from reference TRBV7-9 and TRBJ2-5, is DTGVSQNPRHKITKRGQNVTFRCDPISEHNRLYWYRQTLGQGPEFLTYFQNEAQLEKSRLLSDRFSAERPKGSFSTLEIQRTEQGDSAMYLCASSLVKMQETQYFGPGTRLLVL.

This clonotype appeared once. This chain uses TRBV5-1 with TRBJ2-5; 8 bases map to TRBD2. The J call may be mistaken, given a closer DNA end match to TRBJ2-7. Germline CDR1 is SGHRS and CDR2 is YFSETQ. This CDR3 has 14 amino acids. The DNA of the CDR3 is TGCGCCAGCATGGGGGGAGCGGGAGACCACGAGCAGTACTTC. Amino acids: CASMGGAGDHEQYF.

This clonotype was recorded a few times. V and J are TRBV7-9 and TRBJ2-1; no firm D call. Per germline, CDR1 SEHNR and CDR2 FQNEAQ (reference sequence). The CDR3 runs to 15 residues. V lost 1 base and J lost 7, with 14 bases in between. In DNA, the CDR3 is TGTGCCAGCAGCTTAGGCCGGGTTTTTGAAAATGAGCAGTTCTTC. It codes for CASSLGRVFENEQFF. The full variable domain, rest sourced from reference TRBV7-9 and TRBJ2-1, is DTGVSQNPRHKITKRGQNVTFRCDPISEHNRLYWYRQTLGQGPEFLTYFQNEAQLEKSRLLSDRFSAERPKGSFSTLEIQRTEQGDSAMYLCASSLGRVFENEQFFGPGTRLTVL.

CDR3 in amino acids: CASSQDFWSDPSSYNEQFF. Here the CDR3 DNA reads TGCGCCAGCAGCCAAGATTTCTGGTCCGACCCCAGCTCCTACAATGAGCAGTTCTTC. This chain joins TRBV4-3 and TRBJ2-1, with D uncertain. V was trimmed by 0 bases and J by 0 bases, leaving 18 bases between them. Germline CDR1 LGHNA, CDR2 YSLEER. The CDR3 length is 19 residues.

This clonotype was found many times. V usage is TRBV12-3 or TRBV12-4 and J usage is TRBJ2-3; 10 bases are a match to TRBD2. The length of the CDR3 is 15 residues. The J segment lost 4 bases and the V segment lost 5 bases, leaving 6 bases of the junction unmatched. The CDR3 region is CASSPLAGAPDTQYF. As DNA, the CDR3 is TGTGCCAGCAGTCCCCTAGCGGGAGCCCCAGATACGCAGTATTTT.

Here the CDR3 DNA reads TGTGCCAGCAGCGTAAGCAGGGACTATGGCTACACCTTC. Translated, it gives CASSVSRDYGYTF. The chain couples TRBV9 to TRBJ1-2; D is possibly TRBD1 (5 bases). Germline CDR1 SGDLS, CDR2 YYNGEE. The CDR3 spans 13 residues. Trimming cost V 1 base and J 3 bases, with 7 bases left between them. Variable domain in full (rest from reference TRBV9 and TRBJ1-2): DSGVTQTPKHLITATGQRVTLRCSPRSGDLSVYWYQQSLDQGLQFLIQYYNGEERAKGNILERFSAQQFPDLHSELNLSSLELGDSALYFCASSVSRDYGYTFGSGTRLTVV.

The chain couples TRBV7-9 to TRBJ2-1; tentatively, D is TRBD2 (5 bases). The ends were cut back, 6 bases at V and 9 bases at J, with 18 bases in the middle. The CDR3 sequence is 14 residues long. Per germline, CDR1 SEHNR and CDR2 FQNEAQ (reference sequence). In DNA form, the CDR3 reads TGTGCCAGCAGACCTCTAGCCCCCGGGGTTGAGCAGTTCTTC. Translated, it gives CASRPLAPGVEQFF.

The chain uses TRBV20-1 and TRBJ1-2, with D possibly TRBD1 on 6 matching bases. CDR1 is DFQATT, CDR2 SNEGSKA, per germline (reference sequence). The CDR3 consists of 13 residues. V was shortened by 0 bases and J by 10 bases, with 15 bases between the two germline ends. The CDR3 reads CSARDRDKGDYTF. The CDR3, as DNA: TGCAGTGCTAGAGATAGGGACAAGGGCGACTACACCTTC.

The V call is TRBV20-1, the J call TRBJ1-1; D gene uncertain. Germline CDR1 and CDR2: DFQATT and SNEGSKA (reference sequence). This CDR3 is built from 14 residues. The V and J ends lost 1 base and 1 base respectively, with 10 bases between them. The CDR3 protein is CSARVLTANTEAFF. The DNA of the CDR3 is TGCAGTGCTAGAGTCCTCACAGCGAACACTGAAGCTTTCTTT.

Turning to this clonotype: Its ends do not fully match the called genes, so a read error is possible. The rearrangement links TRBV7-7 to TRBJ2-6, with D perhaps matching TRBD1 or TRBD2 (5 bases each). The germline V gene encodes CDR1 SSHAT and CDR2 FNYEAQ (reference sequence). This CDR3 region has 15 residues. The CDR3 loop is CASSLGTAGANVLTF. CDR3 bases: TGTGCTAGCAGCTTAGGGACCGCTGGGGCCAACGTCCTGACTTTC.

The rearrangement joins TRBV6-2 or TRBV6-3 to TRBJ2-3; D possibly corresponds to TRBD2 (6 bases). Germline V gene lookup returns CDR1 MNHEY and CDR2 SVGEGT. The CDR3 has 15 residues. V was shortened by 5 bases and J by 0 bases, with 12 bases between the two germline ends. Here the CDR3 DNA reads TGTGCCAGCAGTCTTAGCGGACTTAGCACAGATACGCAGTATTTT. This encodes CASSLSGLSTDTQYF.

Only a few counts were recorded for this clonotype. The chain couples TRBV20-1 to TRBJ2-3; D is possibly TRBD2 (6 bases). Germline assignment: CDR1 DFQATT and CDR2 SNEGSKA (reference sequence). The CDR3 loop spans 13 amino acids. Here the CDR3 DNA reads TGCAGCGCGGGACTGGCTAGCACAGATACGCAGTATTTT. Amino acid sequence: CSAGLASTDTQYF.